The following is a TCR beta chain sequence with its context. Its antigen is still unknown. Base qualities were left out, and no much larger clone turns up one base away. The data were obtained in a study of CD8 T cell repertoires and HIV-1 epitope variants (dated by TCRdb to about 2020). Background for the entire study: In separate culture wells, T cells were stimulated with each of twenty-five peptides that represented autologous and known Gag and Nef epitope variants. Among the control conditions were a peptide pool of CMV, EBV and flu, the Ebola AY9 epitope serving as a negative control, and a well with no peptide. The epitopes tested were three Gag epitope families plus Nef HW9 and YT9. T cells were enriched using the EasySep Human T Cell Enrichment Kit and were co-cultured with equal numbers of autologous T cell-negative cells serving as antigen-presenting cells. The cultures were grown for under eleven days in IMDM with gentamicin, and half of the media was changed on days 3 and 7 with IL-2, IL-7 and IL-15 added. An aliquot of 1M T cells was saved as an uncultured baseline condition, separate from the approximately 75 T cell cultures. A total of more than 70 T cell cultures were run, with each culture condition done in triplicate except for one peptide, which was done in duplicate. Broad study findings and their caveats: A handful of clonotypes recognized the Nef KF9 family and one the HW9 family, with no responses to the TAALDMSHF plasma variant. The assay identified only TCR beta chains and indicated proliferation in response to antigen, without indicating T cell function or cytokine profile. About nine antigen-specific TCR beta clonotypes were identified, of which about six appeared to be cross-reactive for autologous or known escape epitope variants.

CDR1 and CDR2 were assigned from the germline V gene as SGHRS and YFSETQ. The CDR3 goes from the cysteine to the phenylalanine over 15 residues. Just CDR3 DNA is preserved here, 45 bases in frame from base 1. V is clipped by 0 bases and J by 5 bases, and the sequence between their germline boundaries is 12 bases long. The EasySep Human CD8+ T Cell Enrichment Kit was used on day 10 to isolate CD8+ T cells from every culture. Sequencing of TCR beta CDR3 regions was done on the immunoSEQ platform at survey depth. The QIAamp DNA micro kit was used to extract genomic DNA from every cultured and uncultured CD8+ T cell population. As for how the authors treated the data: Samples with under 5,000 productive reads were excluded, and this exclusion removed 5 of the 75 HIV peptide-stimulated cultures. Sequences were trimmed to CDR3 by a MANAFEST web app, and nonproductive sequences, CDR3s under 5 amino acids, and sequences not starting with C or ending with F/W were removed. Antigen-specific clonotypes had to expand in at least 2 of 3 replicates versus no-peptide control at FDR 0.01, only within one epitope family. Specific clonotypes also needed at least fivefold higher frequency than in wells stimulated with peptides from other epitope families. As stored in TCRdb, this immuneACCESS dataset retains in-frame rearrangements with V and J assigned. A fraction of the clones does not appear; measured against another copy, unresolved V genes explain less than half of the discrepancy, and the remainder lacks a known reason. D and trimming were read from the DNA, whereas the V and J calls and clone size are those reported in that table. In all, the sample holds some 100,000 clones, and 70% to 75% of those were seen once. The ten largest make up about 26% of the sample.

The clonotype originates from a male donor with HIV. Here the chain combines TRBV5-1 and TRBJ1-5; TRBD1 is perhaps the D gene, given 6 matching bases. The sample taken for sequencing was uncultured baseline CD8+ T cells from peripheral blood mononuclear cells (PBMCs). The CDR3 loop reads CASSLDRGTDQPQHF. The base sequence is TGCGCCAGCAGCTTGGATAGGGGGACGGATCAGCCCCAGCATTTT.